The 5 T cell receptor beta chains below were found in one sample sequenced in a study of Graves' ophthalmopathy and Graves' hyperthyroidism. TCR beta CDR3 regions were amplified from RNA transcripts. The workflow started with a first-round RT-PCR run with HTBI primers and then moved on to a second-round multiplex PCR. TCRdb redid the calling of the multiplex PCR reads with MiXCR, one entry per CDR3 protein. The table has about 620,000 distinct CDR3 sequences, approximately 21% seen once. Sample: peripheral blood. Receptors were obtained from a woman between 18 and 29 years old with stable Graves' hyperthyroidism. Some clones in this sample may be carry-over from other donors' samples.

This clonotype showed up just a few times. CDR3 sequence: CASSLDVVPSNSNQPQHF. CDR3 coding DNA: TGTGCCAGCAGCTTAGACGTGGTGCCATCCAATAGCAATCAGCCCCAGCATTTT. The chain combines TRBV11-2 with TRBJ1-5; D is ambiguous. The length of the CDR3 is 18 residues. Germline CDR1 SGHAT, CDR2 FQNNGV. V shed 0 bases and J shed 0 bases, with 15 bases lying between them.

This clonotype was recorded a few times. The chain links TRBV3-1 to TRBJ2-4; 7 nucleotides match TRBD2. This CDR3 has 14 residues. V was pared by 4 bases and J by 9 bases, with 9 bases of the junction left unmatched. CDR1 is LGHDT and CDR2 is YNNKEL in the germline V gene (reference sequence). The CDR3 bases are TGTGCCAGCAGCCTGGGACCCTGGGAGGGCATTCAGTACTTC. Encoded protein: CASSLGPWEGIQYF.

V is TRBV7-2 and J is TRBJ2-5; 8 bases match TRBD1. CDR1 and CDR2 (germline): SGHTA, FQGNSA. Losses at the gene ends were 5 bases for V and 1 base for J; bases not matched to a gene: 6. The CDR3 runs to 15 residues. CDR3 protein: CASSIQGGSQETQYF. The CDR3, as DNA: TGTGCCAGCAGCATACAGGGGGGATCCCAAGAGACCCAGTACTTC.

In this sample, this clonotype turned up a few times. The rearrangement uses TRBV5-1 and TRBJ2-7; D assignment may be TRBD1 or TRBD2 (5 bases each). The CDR3 loop spans 13 amino acids. V gave up 4 bases and J gave up 2 bases, with 10 bases separating them. Germline V lookup: CDR1 SGHRS, CDR2 YFSETQ. This CDR3 is CASSTGRTYEQYF. The CDR3 DNA sequence: TGCGCCAGCAGCACGGGACGGACCTACGAGCAGTACTTC.

The V gene is TRBV12-3 or TRBV12-4, the J gene TRBJ1-3; the D is unclear. This CDR3 has 14 amino acids. Trimming stripped 6 bases from V and 3 bases from J, with 12 bases between. The CDR3 sequence: CASSRTVYGNTIYF. The DNA of the CDR3 is TGTGCCAGCAGCCGTACAGTTTATGGAAACACCATATATTTT.